Shown below are 13 T cell receptor beta chains from a single sample sequenced in a study of cytomegalovirus exposure and HLA in healthy donors. Clones were read by immunoSEQ multiplex PCR, and TCRdb kept only the in-frame ones, dropping some. This table has 150,000 or so clones, around 83% appearing once. Sequences were obtained from PBMCs. These receptors were taken from a human donor in good health.

Ten or more counts support this clone. The chain carries TRBV9 and TRBJ2-3, with TRBD2 as a possible D gene (6 bases). The CDR3 has 14 amino acids. V was trimmed by 0 bases and J by 6 bases, leaving 11 bases between them. The germline CDR1 and CDR2 sequences are SGDLS and YYNGEE. For the CDR3, the DNA is TGTGCCAGCAGCGTAGGGCTAGCGTTTGATACGCAGTATTTT. It encodes CASSVGLAFDTQYF.

This chain uses TRBV14 with TRBJ2-2; D uncertain. V was clipped by 6 bases and J by 1 base, with 9 bases between them. The CDR3 is 14 amino acids. Germline loops: CDR1 SGHDN, CDR2 FVKESK. The CDR3 nucleotides are TGTGCCAGCAGTCGGTTTTGGAACACCGGGGAGCTGTTTTTT. Its translation is CASSRFWNTGELFF.

Of note for this clone: The sample contains more than one DNA sequence encoding this CDR3. This sequence joins TRBV18 and TRBJ1-1, with 8 bases that match TRBD1. Trimming cost V 4 bases and J 4 bases; bases outside gene matches: 2. Germline values: CDR1 KGHSH, CDR2 LQKENI. This CDR3 has 13 amino acids. The CDR3 nucleotides read TGTGCCAGCTCACTACAGGGGGGCACTGAAGCTTTCTTT. The encoded protein is CASSLQGGTEAFF. Variable domain in full (rest from reference TRBV18 and TRBJ1-1): NAGVMQNPRHLVRRRGQEARLRCSPMKGHSHVYWYRQLPEEGLKFMVYLQKENIIDESGMPKERFSAEFPKEGPSILRIQQVVRGDSAAYFCASSLQGGTEAFFGQGTRLTVV.

The rearrangement joins TRBV4-3 to TRBJ2-2; 7 bases fit TRBD2. Germline trimming cut 1 base from V and 6 bases from J; bases unmatched to any gene: 11. Germline V gene sequence: CDR1 LGHNA, CDR2 YSLEER. The CDR3 runs 17 residues. The DNA for the CDR3 is TGCGCCAGCAGCCAAGGGACTAGTAATCCGTTCGCCGGGGAGCTGTTTTTT. It is translated as CASSQGTSNPFAGELFF.

The chain is built from TRBV12-5 and TRBJ2-1; TRBD2 matches at 9 bases. Trimming removed 0 bases from V and 7 bases from J; junction bases left unmatched: 22. The germline V gene has CDR1 LGHNT and CDR2 FRNRAP. CDR3 size: 21 residues. The CDR3 reads CASGLVPGGLAGPEAQNEQFF. In DNA form, the CDR3 reads TGTGCTAGTGGTTTGGTCCCGGGGGGACTAGCCGGTCCCGAAGCACAAAATGAGCAGTTCTTC.

The chain is built from TRBV18 and TRBJ1-2; 8 bases are a match to TRBD1. CDR1 and CDR2 from the germline V gene are KGHSH and LQKENI. This CDR3 has 14 amino acids. The ends lost 2 bases at V and 8 bases at J; junction bases unmatched: 7. The DNA for the CDR3 is TGTGCCAGCTCACCATCGTCAGGGGGCATGGGCTACACCTTC. Its translation is CASSPSSGGMGYTF.

The chain employs TRBV7-2 and TRBJ1-2, with D unclear. Germline values: CDR1 SGHTA, CDR2 FQGNSA. V dropped 5 bases and J dropped 8 bases, with 15 bases sitting between them. This CDR3 region has 13 residues. The CDR3 DNA is TGTGCCAGCAGCCTCGTGCCCGGGAACGGCTACACCTTC. Translating gives CASSLVPGNGYTF.

The chain uses TRBV15 and TRBJ2-3, with TRBD1 as a possible D gene (6 bases). In germline, CDR1 is LNHNV, CDR2 YYDKDF (reference sequence). This CDR3 is built from 14 residues. The V end lost 5 bases, the J end lost 2 bases, and 11 bases lay between the germline ends. The DNA of the CDR3 is TGTGCCACCAGCGGGGACAAGTACACAGATACGCAGTATTTT. Amino acid sequence: CATSGDKYTDTQYF. The entire variable domain, with the rest obtained from reference TRBV15 and TRBJ2-3, is as follows: DAMVIQNPRYQVTQFGKPVTLSCSQTLNHNVMYWYQQKSSQAPKLLFHYYDKDFNNEADTPDNFQSRRPNTSFCFLDIRSPGLGDTAMYLCATSGDKYTDTQYFGPGTRLTVL.

The V call is TRBV2, the J call TRBJ1-2; no clear D gene. The CDR3 has 14 amino acids. Germline V gene lookup returns CDR1 SNHLY and CDR2 FYNNEI. V was shortened by 2 bases and J by 4 bases, with 11 bases between the two germline ends. CDR3 sequence (DNA): TGTGCCAGCAGTGAATGGCCGGGAGGCTATGGCTACACCTTC. As protein: CASSEWPGGYGYTF.

The genes are TRBV29-1 and TRBJ2-7; the match to TRBD1 covers 8 bases. The V gene's germline CDR1 is SQVTM and CDR2 ANQGSEA. The CDR3 runs 13 residues. The V and J ends lost 6 bases and 2 bases, in that order; junction bases with no gene match: 6. The CDR3 loop reads CSVTGDETYEQYF. The CDR3 DNA reads TGCAGCGTGACAGGGGACGAGACCTACGAGCAGTACTTC.

This clone was picked up one time. The V call is TRBV19, the J call TRBJ1-2; 7 positions agree with TRBD1. Germline V gives CDR1 LNHDA, CDR2 SQIVND (reference sequence). This CDR3 has 16 residues. V trimming: 4 bases; J trimming: 4 bases; junction bases outside the gene matches: 12. The CDR3 DNA reads TGTGCCAGTAGTACACAAGGGACAGTCACTGGCTATGGCTACACCTTC. Its protein is CASSTQGTVTGYGYTF.

J is TRBJ1-2 and V is TRBV28; 9 nucleotides agree with TRBD1. Germline lookup yields CDR1 MDHEN and CDR2 SYDVKM. This CDR3 has 17 residues. V was pared by 4 bases and J by 2 bases, with 11 bases of the junction left unmatched. CDR3 DNA: TGTGCCAGCAGTTCCGCCGCCCGGGACAGGGAAAACTATGGCTACACCTTC. Its protein product is CASSSAARDRENYGYTF.

This clone was counted a single time. The chain couples TRBV10-2 to TRBJ1-1; 7 bases align to TRBD1. The V and J ends lost 2 bases and 4 bases, in that order; junction bases with no gene match: 1. CDR1 and CDR2 from the germline V gene are WSHSY and SAAADI. The CDR3 is 13 residues long. The CDR3 DNA reads TGCGCCAGCAGTGAGAGACAGGGCACTGAAGCTTTCTTT. This codes for CASSERQGTEAFF.